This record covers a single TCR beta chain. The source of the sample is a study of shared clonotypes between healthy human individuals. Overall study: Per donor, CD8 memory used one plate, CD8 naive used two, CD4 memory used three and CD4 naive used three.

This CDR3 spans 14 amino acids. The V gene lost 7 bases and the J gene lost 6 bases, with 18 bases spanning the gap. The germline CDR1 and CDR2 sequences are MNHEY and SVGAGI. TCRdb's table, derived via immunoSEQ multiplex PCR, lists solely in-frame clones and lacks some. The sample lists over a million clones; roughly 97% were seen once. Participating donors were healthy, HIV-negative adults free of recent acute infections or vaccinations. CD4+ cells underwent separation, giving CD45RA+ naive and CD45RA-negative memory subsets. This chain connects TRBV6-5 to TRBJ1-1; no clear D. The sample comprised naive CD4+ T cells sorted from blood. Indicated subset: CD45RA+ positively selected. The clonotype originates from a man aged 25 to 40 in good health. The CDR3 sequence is CASTILGSGSEAFF. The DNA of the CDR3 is TGTGCCAGCACTATACTGGGGTCCGGGTCTGAAGCTTTCTTT.